These 18 T cell receptor beta chains were sequenced from one sample in a study of cytomegalovirus exposure and HLA in healthy donors. Amplification used 60 Vbeta primers and 13 Jbeta primers. Only in-frame clones appear in the TCRdb table, and some are missing; sequencing was by immunoSEQ multiplex PCR. The sample consists of around 200,000 clones, around 80% of them appearing once. The sequenced sample was PBMCs. The source is a girl aged 2-10 years in good health and CMV-seropositive.

The rearrangement joins TRBV19 to TRBJ1-2, with 10 bases aligning to TRBD1. The CDR3 contains 16 residues. Germline trimming cut 3 bases from V and 2 bases from J; bases unmatched to any gene: 6. The germline V gene has CDR1 LNHDA and CDR2 SQIVND (reference sequence). CDR3 in amino acids: CASSIWGTGVNYGYTF. The CDR3 nucleotides read TGTGCCAGTAGTATCTGGGGGACAGGGGTGAACTATGGCTACACCTTC. The entire variable domain, with the rest obtained from reference TRBV19 and TRBJ1-2, is as follows: DGGITQSPKYLFRKEGQNVTLSCEQNLNHDAMYWYRQDPGQGLRLIYYSQIVNDFQKGDIAEGYSVSREKKESFPLTVTSAQKNPTAFYLCASSIWGTGVNYGYTFGSGTRLTVV.

The chain has TRBV27 and TRBJ1-4; D is ambiguous. Germline V gives CDR1 MNHEY, CDR2 SMNVEV (reference sequence). CDR3 length equals 17 residues. Trimming left V 2 bases short and J 0 bases short, with 13 bases between. This chain's CDR3 is CASSLIGTGATNEKLFF. The CDR3 bases are TGTGCCAGCAGTTTAATCGGTACGGGTGCAACTAATGAAAAACTGTTTTTT.

The chain carries TRBV25-1 and TRBJ1-6; D ambiguous. Germline assignment: CDR1 MGHDK and CDR2 SYGVNS. V shed 2 bases and J shed 8 bases, with 13 bases lying between them. The CDR3 length is 15 residues. The CDR3 sequence is CASSEAGISYSPLHF. Written as DNA, the CDR3 is TGTGCCAGCAGTGAAGCGGGGATAAGTTATTCACCCCTCCACTTT.

The gene calls are TRBV5-6 and TRBJ2-7, with D possibly being TRBD1 (5 bases). The CDR3 length is 15 residues. In germline, CDR1 is SGHDT, CDR2 YYEEEE. V was cut by 2 bases and J by 2 bases, with 14 bases left in between. The CDR3 spells CASSLPFDSPYEQYF. DNA for the CDR3: TGTGCCAGCAGCTTACCGTTTGACAGTCCCTACGAGCAGTACTTC.

The chain employs TRBV9 and TRBJ2-7; 15 bases are a match to TRBD2. Germline V gene data show CDR1 as SGDLS and CDR2 as YYNGEE. The CDR3 extends over 15 amino acids. The ends lost 3 bases at V and 11 bases at J; junction bases unmatched: 9. CDR3: CASSAAAGLAGGKYF. In nucleotides, the CDR3 is TGTGCCAGCAGCGCCGCGGCGGGACTAGCGGGAGGAAAGTACTTC. Using reference TRBV9 and TRBJ2-7 for the parts outside the CDR3, the full variable domain is DSGVTQTPKHLITATGQRVTLRCSPRSGDLSVYWYQQSLDQGLQFLIQYYNGEERAKGNILERFSAQQFPDLHSELNLSSLELGDSALYFCASSAAAGLAGGKYFGPGTRLTVT.

The chain uses TRBV27 and TRBJ2-5; the match to TRBD1 covers 11 bases. Germline V lookup: CDR1 MNHEY, CDR2 SMNVEV (reference sequence). Trimming at V came to 5 bases and at J to 2 bases, leaving 4 bases not matched to a gene. The CDR3 covers 15 residues. CDR3 in DNA: TGTGCCAGCAGTCCCCGGGACAGGGGGCAAGAGACCCAGTACTTC. It is translated as CASSPRDRGQETQYF.

The chain couples TRBV19 to TRBJ2-7; 10 nucleotides match TRBD1. The V segment lost 5 bases and the J segment 3 bases; nucleotides outside the gene matches: 4. Germline CDR1 reads LNHDA; CDR2 reads SQIVND (reference sequence). There are 14 residues in the CDR3. This chain's CDR3 is CASSSGTGVYEQYF. CDR3 in DNA: TGTGCCAGTAGTTCCGGGACAGGGGTCTACGAGCAGTACTTC.

This clone was observed a handful of times. The J gene is TRBJ2-5, the V gene TRBV25-1; 7 nucleotides line up with TRBD2. Per germline, CDR1 MGHDK and CDR2 SYGVNS. Trimming took 2 bases from V and 3 from J; bases not matched to a gene: 6. CDR3 size: 15 residues. The CDR3 DNA reads as TGTGCCAGCAGTGAAGAGAAGAGCGGGAAAGAGACCCAGTACTTC. Translation gives CASSEEKSGKETQYF.

The chain recombines TRBV6-5 with TRBJ2-3; TRBD1 matches 7 bases. With 6 bases clipped from V and 3 bases from J, the junction kept 9 bases outside the gene matches. The CDR3 runs 15 residues. CDR1 and CDR2 from the germline V gene are MNHEY and SVGAGI. The CDR3 region has the DNA TGTGCCAGCAGGGCAGGACAGGTACAAACAGATACGCAGTATTTT. Protein: CASRAGQVQTDTQYF.

This sequence joins TRBV2 and TRBJ1-1, with D possibly matching TRBD1 (5 bases). Trimming took 3 bases from V and 10 from J, leaving 15 bases between them. Per germline, CDR1 SNHLY and CDR2 FYNNEI. This CDR3 is built from 13 residues. The CDR3 loop reads CASSDAGTAGAFF. DNA of the CDR3: TGTGCCAGCAGTGATGCAGGGACTGCGGGAGCTTTCTTT.

The chain has TRBV12-5 and TRBJ2-1, with a weak D call TRBD2 (6 bases). This CDR3 has 18 residues. Trimming took 0 bases from V and 0 from J, leaving 15 bases between them. The germline gives CDR1 LGHNT, CDR2 FRNRAP. The CDR3 DNA sequence: TGTGCTAGTGGTTTGGTTTGGCTTGGGGGGTCCTCCTACAATGAGCAGTTCTTC. It is translated as CASGLVWLGGSSYNEQFF.

V gene TRBV9 combines with J gene TRBJ2-2; D possibly corresponds to TRBD2 (5 bases). The CDR3 length is 14 residues. The V gene lost 3 bases and the J gene lost 4 bases, with 10 bases spanning the gap. The germline V gene encodes CDR1 SGDLS and CDR2 YYNGEE. In DNA form, the CDR3 reads TGTGCCAGCAGCGCGCTAGCCCTCACCGGGGAGCTGTTTTTT. It translates to CASSALALTGELFF.

The chain has TRBV19 and TRBJ2-7, with 7 bases aligning to TRBD1. Trimming cost V 5 bases and J 2 bases; bases outside gene matches: 12. This CDR3 spans 16 amino acids. Germline V gives CDR1 LNHDA, CDR2 SQIVND (reference sequence). The CDR3, as DNA: TGTGCCAGTAGTCGTCGGGACAGCCTGGACCCCTACGAGCAGTACTTC. Translated, it gives CASSRRDSLDPYEQYF.

The chain has TRBV5-4 and TRBJ2-5; possibly TRBD1 for D (5 bases). The J call may be faulty, since TRBJ2-7 better matches the DNA end. The germline V gene encodes CDR1 SGHNT and CDR2 YYREEE (reference sequence). The CDR3 totals 16 residues. The chain's CDR3 is CASSFGDSYLAYEQYF. The CDR3 bases are TGTGCCAGCAGCTTTGGTGACAGTTACTTGGCCTACGAGCAGTACTTC.

The V call is TRBV30, the J call TRBJ1-4; unclear D gene. This CDR3 region has 14 residues. Germline V lookup: CDR1 GTSNPN, CDR2 SVGIG (reference sequence). The V end lost 0 bases, the J end lost 14 bases, and 19 bases lay between the germline ends. The DNA for the CDR3 is TGTGCCTGGAGTGTCGGAGTACGGAAAAACTCGCTGTTTTTT. Its translation: CAWSVGVRKNSLFF.

This chain uses TRBV2 with TRBJ1-5; D remains ambiguous. This CDR3 is 13 amino acids long. Germline V lookup: CDR1 SNHLY, CDR2 FYNNEI. V lost 3 bases, J lost 4 bases, and 7 bases lay in between. CDR3 sequence (DNA): TGTGCCAGCAGTGATAAGAGTAATCAGCCCCAGCATTTT. Amino acids: CASSDKSNQPQHF.

The chain links TRBV5-1 to TRBJ2-6; D gene unclear. In germline, CDR1 is SGHRS, CDR2 YFSETQ. Trimming shortened V by 0 bases and J by 2 bases, and 12 bases separated the two germline ends. The CDR3 extends over 17 amino acids. The CDR3 nucleotides are TGCGCCAGCAGCTTGGACCCGATAGATACTGGGGCCAACGTCCTGACTTTC. This encodes CASSLDPIDTGANVLTF. Full variable domain (rest looked up from reference TRBV5-1 and TRBJ2-6): KAGVTQTPRYLIKTRGQQVTLSCSPISGHRSVSWYQQTPGQGLQFLFEYFSETQRNKGNFPGRFSGRQFSNSRSEMNVSTLELGDSALYLCASSLDPIDTGANVLTFGAGSRLTVL.

The V call is TRBV28, the J call TRBJ1-5, with a tentative D call TRBD1 (5 bases). Germline V lookup: CDR1 MDHEN, CDR2 SYDVKM. The CDR3 spans 15 residues. V was clipped by 6 bases and J by 2 bases, with 14 bases between them. The CDR3 nucleotides are TGTGCCAGCAGCCCGACAGCCTTTGGCAATCAGCCCCAGCATTTT. The encoded protein is CASSPTAFGNQPQHF. Supplemented by reference TRBV28 and TRBJ1-5, the full variable domain reads DVKVTQSSRYLVKRTGEKVFLECVQDMDHENMFWYRQDPGLGLRLIYFSYDVKMKEKGDIPEGYSVSREKKERFSLILESASTNQTSMYLCASSPTAFGNQPQHFGDGTRLSIL.